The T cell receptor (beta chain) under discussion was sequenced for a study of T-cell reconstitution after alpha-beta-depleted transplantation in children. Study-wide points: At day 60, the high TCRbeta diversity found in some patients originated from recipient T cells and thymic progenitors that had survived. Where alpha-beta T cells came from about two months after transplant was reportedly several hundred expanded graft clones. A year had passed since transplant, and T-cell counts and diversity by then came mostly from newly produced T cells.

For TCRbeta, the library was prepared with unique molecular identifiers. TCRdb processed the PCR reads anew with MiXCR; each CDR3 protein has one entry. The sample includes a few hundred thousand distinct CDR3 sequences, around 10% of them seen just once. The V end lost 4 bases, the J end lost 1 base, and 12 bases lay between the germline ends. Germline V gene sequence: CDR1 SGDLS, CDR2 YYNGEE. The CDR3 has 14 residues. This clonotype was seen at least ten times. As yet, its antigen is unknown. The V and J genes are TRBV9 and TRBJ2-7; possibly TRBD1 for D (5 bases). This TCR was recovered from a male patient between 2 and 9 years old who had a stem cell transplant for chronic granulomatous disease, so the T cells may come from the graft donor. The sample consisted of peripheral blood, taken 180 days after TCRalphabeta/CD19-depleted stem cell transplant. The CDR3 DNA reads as TGTGCCAGCAGCTCTACAGGAAGTTCCTACGAGCAGTACTTC. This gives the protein CASSSTGSSYEQYF. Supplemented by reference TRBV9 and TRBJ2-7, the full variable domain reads DSGVTQTPKHLITATGQRVTLRCSPRSGDLSVYWYQQSLDQGLQFLIQYYNGEERAKGNILERFSAQQFPDLHSELNLSSLELGDSALYFCASSSTGSSYEQYFGPGTRLTVT.